This T cell receptor (beta chain) was captured by sequencing in a study of T cell repertoires in aging, cancer and after chemotherapy. Peripheral blood genomic DNA, not sorted cells or RNA, was the template. Germline lookup yields CDR1 SGHTA and CDR2 FQGNSA. V dropped 8 bases and J dropped 11 bases, with 21 bases sitting between them. The CDR3 is made up of 13 amino acids. A mixed TRB-A/B primer pool amplified rearranged TRB by multiplex touch-down PCR. TCRdb re-called the multiplex PCR reads through MiXCR, storing one row per CDR3 protein. This table holds thousands of distinct CDR3 sequences, approximately 35% found once.

The material sequenced was blood. This chain connects TRBV7-2 to TRBJ1-1; perhaps TRBD1 as D (5 bases). This clonotype was sampled from a human donor in good health. CDR3 sequence: CASAQGSTLVAFF. Here the CDR3 DNA reads TGTGCCAGCGCGCAGGGCAGCACGTTGGTCGCTTTCTTT.